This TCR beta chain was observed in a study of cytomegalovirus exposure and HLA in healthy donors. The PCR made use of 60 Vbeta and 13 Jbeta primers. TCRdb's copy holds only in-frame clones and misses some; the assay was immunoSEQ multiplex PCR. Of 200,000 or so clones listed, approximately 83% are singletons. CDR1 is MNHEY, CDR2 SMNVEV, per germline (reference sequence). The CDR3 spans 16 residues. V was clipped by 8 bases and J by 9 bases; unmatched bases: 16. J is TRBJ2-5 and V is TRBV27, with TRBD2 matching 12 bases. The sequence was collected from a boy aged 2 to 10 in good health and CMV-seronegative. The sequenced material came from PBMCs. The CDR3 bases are TGTGCCAGCGCGAGGACTAGCGGGGAATATAAGAGACCCCAGTACTTC. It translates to CASARTSGEYKRPQYF.